This T cell receptor beta chain was identified during a study of blood T cell repertoires in COVID-19. Study details: Material from acute and convalescent COVID-19 was sourced from the United States, Italy and Spain. Sources were T cells, B-cell-depleted T cells, or PBMCs; the material itself was cDNA or gDNA.

V shed 1 base and J 4 bases; nucleotides not matched to a gene: 9. Germline V gene sequence: CDR1 KGHDR, CDR2 SFDVKD. The CDR3 runs 17 residues. As handled by the study authors: The authors estimated nucleated cell counts from reference gene primer amplification. The protocol was immunoSEQ multiplex PCR, while the TCRdb copy is restricted to in-frame clones and leaves out a portion. The V and J calls and the clone size are those of that table, but D and trimming were determined from the DNA. The sample lists tens of thousands of clones; 70% to 90% were seen once. The sample consisted of peripheral blood. This sequence was found in a woman at least 80 years old in a cohort sampled during active or convalescent COVID-19. The chain joins TRBV24-1 to TRBJ2-1; TRBD2 aligns across 7 bases. For the CDR3, the DNA is TGTGCCACCAGTGATTTTCCGTCTAGCGGAAGTTACAATGAGCAGTTCTTC. Its protein product is CATSDFPSSGSYNEQFF.